This TCR beta chain was obtained from a study of human T cells and chemical hapten exposure. The time point denotes: healthy volunteer bleed at 6 weeks. Whole blood, unfractionated, served as the material for total RNA extraction. CDR1 and CDR2 from the germline V gene are SGHTA and FQGNSA. This CDR3 contains 16 residues. The V segment lost 5 bases and the J segment 6 bases; nucleotides outside the gene matches: 5. Unique molecular identifiers were attached to individual cDNA molecules during library preparation. TCRdb passed the RACE reads through MiXCR, listing each CDR3 protein once. The sample records more than 60,000 distinct CDR3 sequences, roughly 8.7% being singletons.

The sequence was obtained from a male donor in good health. Some clones in this sample may be carry-over from other donors' samples. The J gene is TRBJ2-1, the V gene TRBV7-2; 15 bases agree with TRBD2. Sequenced sample: whole blood. The CDR3 is CASSPRTSGGANEQFF. CDR3 DNA sequence: TGTGCCAGCAGCCCCCGGACTAGCGGGGGGGCCAATGAGCAGTTCTTC.